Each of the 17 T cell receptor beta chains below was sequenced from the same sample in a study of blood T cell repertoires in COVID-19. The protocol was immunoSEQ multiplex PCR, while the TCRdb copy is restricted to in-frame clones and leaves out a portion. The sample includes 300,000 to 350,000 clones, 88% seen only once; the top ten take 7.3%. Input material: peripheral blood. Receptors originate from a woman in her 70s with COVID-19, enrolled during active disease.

The CDR3 bases are TGTGCCAGCAGTTCGGACAGCCTCTATGGCTACACCTTC. The encoded protein is CASSSDSLYGYTF. The J gene is TRBJ1-2, the V gene TRBV27; a weak D match, TRBD1 (6 bases). This CDR3 contains 13 residues. Per germline, CDR1 MNHEY and CDR2 SMNVEV (reference sequence). Trimming took off 4 bases at V and 4 bases at J, with 10 bases between the two ends.

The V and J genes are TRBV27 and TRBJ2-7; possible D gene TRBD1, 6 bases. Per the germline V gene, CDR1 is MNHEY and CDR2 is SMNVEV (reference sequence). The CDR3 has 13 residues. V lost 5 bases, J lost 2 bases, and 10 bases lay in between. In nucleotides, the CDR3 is TGTGCCAGCAGTCACGGACAGACCTACGAGCAGTACTTC. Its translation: CASSHGQTYEQYF.

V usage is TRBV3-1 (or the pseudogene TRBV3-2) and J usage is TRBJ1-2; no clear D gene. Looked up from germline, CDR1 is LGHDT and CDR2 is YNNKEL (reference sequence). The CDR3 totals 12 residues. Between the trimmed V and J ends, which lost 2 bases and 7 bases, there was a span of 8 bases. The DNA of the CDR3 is TGTGCCAGCAGCCAACACCCACTTGGCTACACCTTC. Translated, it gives CASSQHPLGYTF.

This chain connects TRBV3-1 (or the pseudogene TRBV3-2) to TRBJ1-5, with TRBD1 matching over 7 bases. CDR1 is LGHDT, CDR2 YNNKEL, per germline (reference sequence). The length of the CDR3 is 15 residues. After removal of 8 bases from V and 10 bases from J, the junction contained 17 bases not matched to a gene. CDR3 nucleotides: TGTGCCAGCGTTCGGATAGTAGACAGGGACCCTCCCCAGCATTTT. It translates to CASVRIVDRDPPQHF.

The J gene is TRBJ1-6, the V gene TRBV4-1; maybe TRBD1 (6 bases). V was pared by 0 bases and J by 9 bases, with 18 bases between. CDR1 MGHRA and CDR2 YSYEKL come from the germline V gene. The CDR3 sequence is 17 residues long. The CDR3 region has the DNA TGCGCCAGCAGCCAAGAGGAATGGGGGCTGGTGGGTTCACCCCTCCACTTT. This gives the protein CASSQEEWGLVGSPLHF.

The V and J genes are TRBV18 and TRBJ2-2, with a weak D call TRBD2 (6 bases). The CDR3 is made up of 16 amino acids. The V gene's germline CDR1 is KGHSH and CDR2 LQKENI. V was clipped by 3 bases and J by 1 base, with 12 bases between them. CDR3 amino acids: CASSPFNGGNTGELFF. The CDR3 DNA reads TGTGCCAGCTCACCTTTCAACGGGGGGAACACCGGGGAGCTGTTTTTT.

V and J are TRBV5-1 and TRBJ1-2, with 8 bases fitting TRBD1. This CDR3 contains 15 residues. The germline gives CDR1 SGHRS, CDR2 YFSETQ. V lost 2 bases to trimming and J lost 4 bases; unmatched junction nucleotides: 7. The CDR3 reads CASSFPRGRPYGYTF. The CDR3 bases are TGCGCCAGCAGCTTTCCCAGGGGGCGTCCCTATGGCTACACCTTC.

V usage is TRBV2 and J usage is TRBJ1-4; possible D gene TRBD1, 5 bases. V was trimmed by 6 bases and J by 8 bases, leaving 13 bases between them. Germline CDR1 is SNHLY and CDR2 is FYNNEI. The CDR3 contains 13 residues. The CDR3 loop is CASRGRGDEKLFF. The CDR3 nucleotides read TGTGCCAGCAGGGGCCGGGGGGACGAAAAACTGTTTTTT.

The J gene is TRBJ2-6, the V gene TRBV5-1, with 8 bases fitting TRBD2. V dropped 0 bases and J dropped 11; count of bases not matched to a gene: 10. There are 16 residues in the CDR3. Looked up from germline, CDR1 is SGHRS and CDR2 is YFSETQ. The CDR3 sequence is CASSLALGGGTDVLTF. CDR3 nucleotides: TGCGCCAGCAGCTTGGCCTTGGGCGGGGGGACCGACGTCCTGACTTTC.

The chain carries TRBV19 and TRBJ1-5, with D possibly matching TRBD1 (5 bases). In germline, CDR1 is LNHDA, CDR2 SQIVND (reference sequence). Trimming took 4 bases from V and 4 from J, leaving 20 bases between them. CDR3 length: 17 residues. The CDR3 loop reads CASSRQDAGADNQPQHF. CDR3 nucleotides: TGTGCCAGTAGTAGGCAAGACGCTGGGGCGGATAATCAGCCCCAGCATTTT. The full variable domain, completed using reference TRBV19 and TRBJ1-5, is DGGITQSPKYLFRKEGQNVTLSCEQNLNHDAMYWYRQDPGQGLRLIYYSQIVNDFQKGDIAEGYSVSREKKESFPLTVTSAQKNPTAFYLCASSRQDAGADNQPQHFGDGTRLSIL.

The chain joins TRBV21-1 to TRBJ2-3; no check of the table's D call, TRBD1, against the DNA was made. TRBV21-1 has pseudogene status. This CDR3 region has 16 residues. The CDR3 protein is CASSSPGQGATDTQYF. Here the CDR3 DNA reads TGTGCCAGCAGCAGCCCGGGACAGGGAGCCACAGATACGCAGTATTTT.

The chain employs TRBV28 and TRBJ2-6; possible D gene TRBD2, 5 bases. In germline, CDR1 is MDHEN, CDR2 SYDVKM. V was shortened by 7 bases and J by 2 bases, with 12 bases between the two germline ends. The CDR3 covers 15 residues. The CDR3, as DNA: TGTGCCAGCACCCTGGGAGCGGCTGGGGCCAACGTCCTGACTTTC. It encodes CASTLGAAGANVLTF.

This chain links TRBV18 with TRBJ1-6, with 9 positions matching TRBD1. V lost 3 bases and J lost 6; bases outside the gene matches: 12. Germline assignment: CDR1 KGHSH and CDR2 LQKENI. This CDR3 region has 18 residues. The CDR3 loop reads CASSPGGTGQGFNSPLHF. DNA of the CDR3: TGTGCCAGCTCACCGGGCGGAACGGGACAGGGATTTAATTCACCCCTCCACTTT.

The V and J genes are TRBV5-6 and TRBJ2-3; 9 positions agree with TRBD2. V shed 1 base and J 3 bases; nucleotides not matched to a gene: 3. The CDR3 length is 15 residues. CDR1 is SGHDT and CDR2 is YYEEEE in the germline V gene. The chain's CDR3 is CASSLSGGRTDTQYF. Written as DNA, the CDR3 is TGTGCCAGCAGCTTGAGCGGGGGGAGAACAGATACGCAGTATTTT.

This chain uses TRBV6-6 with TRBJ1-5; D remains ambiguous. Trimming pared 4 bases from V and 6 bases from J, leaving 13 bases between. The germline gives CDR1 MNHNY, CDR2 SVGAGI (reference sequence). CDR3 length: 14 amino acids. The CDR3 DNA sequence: TGTGCCAGCAGTTCCGAGGGTCAAAGTCAGCCCCAGCATTTT. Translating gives CASSSEGQSQPQHF.

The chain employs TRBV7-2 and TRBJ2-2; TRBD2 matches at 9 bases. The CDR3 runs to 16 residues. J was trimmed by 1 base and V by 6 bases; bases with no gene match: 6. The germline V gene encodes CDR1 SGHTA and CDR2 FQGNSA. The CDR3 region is CASSFSGGLNTGELFF. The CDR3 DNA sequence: TGTGCCAGCAGTTTTAGCGGGGGCCTGAACACCGGGGAGCTGTTTTTT. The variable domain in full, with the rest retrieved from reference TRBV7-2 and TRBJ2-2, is GAGVSQSPSNKVTEKGKDVELRCDPISGHTALYWYRQSLGQGLEFLIYFQGNSAPDKSGLPSDRFSAERTGGSVSTLTIQRTQQEDSAVYLCASSFSGGLNTGELFFGEGSRLTVL.

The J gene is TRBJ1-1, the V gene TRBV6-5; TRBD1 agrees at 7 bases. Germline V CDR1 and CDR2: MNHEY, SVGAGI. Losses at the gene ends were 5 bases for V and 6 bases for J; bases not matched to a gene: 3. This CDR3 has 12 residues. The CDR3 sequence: CASSQGGPEAFF. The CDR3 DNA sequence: TGTGCCAGCAGTCAGGGGGGACCTGAAGCTTTCTTT.